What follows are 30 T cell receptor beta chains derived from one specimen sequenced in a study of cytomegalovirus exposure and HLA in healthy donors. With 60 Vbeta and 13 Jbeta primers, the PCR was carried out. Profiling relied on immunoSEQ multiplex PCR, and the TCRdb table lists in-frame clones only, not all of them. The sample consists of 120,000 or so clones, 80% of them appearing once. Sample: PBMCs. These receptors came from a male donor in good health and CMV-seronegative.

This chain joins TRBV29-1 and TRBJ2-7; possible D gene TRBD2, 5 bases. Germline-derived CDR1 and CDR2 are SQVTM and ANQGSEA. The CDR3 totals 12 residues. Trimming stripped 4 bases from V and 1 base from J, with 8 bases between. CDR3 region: CSVVGVSYEQYF. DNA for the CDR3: TGCAGCGTTGTCGGGGTATCCTACGAGCAGTACTTC.

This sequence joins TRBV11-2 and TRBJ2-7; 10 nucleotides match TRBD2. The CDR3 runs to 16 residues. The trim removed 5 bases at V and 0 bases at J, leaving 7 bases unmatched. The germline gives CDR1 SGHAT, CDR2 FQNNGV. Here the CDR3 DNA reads TGTGCCAGCAGCCCAGTCAGCGGGGGGGACTCCTACGAGCAGTACTTC. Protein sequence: CASSPVSGGDSYEQYF.

CDR3 bases: TGTGCCAGCCGCCTGGGCGGGGGCGCTGAAGCTTTCTTT. It is translated as CASRLGGGAEAFF. V usage is TRBV27 and J usage is TRBJ1-1, with D possibly matching TRBD1 (6 bases). Germline V gene lookup returns CDR1 MNHEY and CDR2 SMNVEV (reference sequence). Trimming took 8 bases from V and 6 from J, leaving 16 bases between them. This CDR3 is built from 13 residues.

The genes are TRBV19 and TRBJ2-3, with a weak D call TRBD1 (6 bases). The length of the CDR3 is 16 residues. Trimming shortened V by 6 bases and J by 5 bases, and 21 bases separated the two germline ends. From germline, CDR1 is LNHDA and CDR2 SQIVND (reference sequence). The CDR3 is CASSVSTGIPGDTQYF. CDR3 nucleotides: TGTGCCAGTAGCGTAAGCACAGGGATACCAGGAGATACGCAGTATTTT.

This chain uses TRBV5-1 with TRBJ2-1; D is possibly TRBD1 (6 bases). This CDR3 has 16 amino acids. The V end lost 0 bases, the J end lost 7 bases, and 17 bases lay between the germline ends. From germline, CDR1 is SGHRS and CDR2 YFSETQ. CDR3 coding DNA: TGCGCCAGCAGCTTGGGGGACACCAATACCTTTAATGAGCAGTTCTTC. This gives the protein CASSLGDTNTFNEQFF.

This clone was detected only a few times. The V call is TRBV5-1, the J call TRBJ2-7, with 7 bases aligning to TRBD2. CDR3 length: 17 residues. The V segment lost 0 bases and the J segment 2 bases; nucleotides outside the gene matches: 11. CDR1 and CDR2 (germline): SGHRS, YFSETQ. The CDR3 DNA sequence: TGCGCCAGCAGCTTGGCCACCCCCGGGACTAATACCTACGAGCAGTACTTC. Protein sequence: CASSLATPGTNTYEQYF. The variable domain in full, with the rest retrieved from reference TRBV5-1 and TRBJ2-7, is KAGVTQTPRYLIKTRGQQVTLSCSPISGHRSVSWYQQTPGQGLQFLFEYFSETQRNKGNFPGRFSGRQFSNSRSEMNVSTLELGDSALYLCASSLATPGTNTYEQYFGPGTRLTVT.

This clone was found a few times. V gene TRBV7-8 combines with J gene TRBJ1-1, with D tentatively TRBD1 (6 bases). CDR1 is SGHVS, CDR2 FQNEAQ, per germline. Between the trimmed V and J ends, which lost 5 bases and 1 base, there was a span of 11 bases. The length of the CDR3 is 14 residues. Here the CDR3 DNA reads TGTGCCAGCAGCCTACGGGACAAGAACACTGAAGCTTTCTTT. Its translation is CASSLRDKNTEAFF.

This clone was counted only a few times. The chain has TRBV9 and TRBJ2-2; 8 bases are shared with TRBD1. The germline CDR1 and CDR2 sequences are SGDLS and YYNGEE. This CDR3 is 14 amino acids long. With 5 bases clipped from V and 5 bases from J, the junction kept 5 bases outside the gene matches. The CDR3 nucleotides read TGTGCCAGCAGTGGACAGGGACGGACCGGGGAGCTGTTTTTT. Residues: CASSGQGRTGELFF.

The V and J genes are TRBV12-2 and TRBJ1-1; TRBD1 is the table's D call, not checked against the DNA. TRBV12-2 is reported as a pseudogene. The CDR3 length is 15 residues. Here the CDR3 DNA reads TGTGCAAGTCGCTTACATTACAGGGAAGGGACTGAAGCTTTCTTT. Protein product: CASRLHYREGTEAFF.

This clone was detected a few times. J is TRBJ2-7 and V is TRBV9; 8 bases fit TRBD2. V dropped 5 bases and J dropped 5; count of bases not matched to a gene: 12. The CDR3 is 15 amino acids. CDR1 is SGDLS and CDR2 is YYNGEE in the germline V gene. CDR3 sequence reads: CASSAGGAGAHEQYF. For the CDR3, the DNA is TGTGCCAGCAGTGCAGGAGGAGCGGGAGCCCACGAGCAGTACTTC.

The CDR3 coding sequence is TGTGCCAGCAGCTTATGGGGACGGCGGGGCCTCCACAATGAGCAGTTCTTC. Encoded protein: CASSLWGRRGLHNEQFF. V gene TRBV7-2 combines with J gene TRBJ2-1; D might be TRBD2 (6 bases). This CDR3 comprises 17 residues. Trimming removed 2 bases at V and 5 bases at J, with 19 bases between. CDR1 is SGHTA, CDR2 FQGNSA, per germline.

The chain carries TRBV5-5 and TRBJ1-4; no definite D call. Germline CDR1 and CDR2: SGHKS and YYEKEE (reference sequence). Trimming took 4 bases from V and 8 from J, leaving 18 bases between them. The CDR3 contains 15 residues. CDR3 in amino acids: CASSPHAVSGEKLFF. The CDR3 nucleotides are TGTGCCAGCAGCCCACACGCAGTAAGCGGAGAAAAACTGTTTTTT. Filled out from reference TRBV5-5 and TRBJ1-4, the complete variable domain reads DAGVTQSPTHLIKTRGQQVTLRCSPISGHKSVSWYQQVLGQGPQFIFQYYEKEERGRGNFPDRFSARQFPNYSSELNVNALLLGDSALYLCASSPHAVSGEKLFFGSGTQLSVL.

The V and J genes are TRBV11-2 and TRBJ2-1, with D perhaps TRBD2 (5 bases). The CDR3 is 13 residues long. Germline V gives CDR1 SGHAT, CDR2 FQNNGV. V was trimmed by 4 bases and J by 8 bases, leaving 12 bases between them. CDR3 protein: CASSSRSGDEQFF. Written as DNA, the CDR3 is TGTGCCAGCAGCTCACGCTCCGGGGATGAGCAGTTCTTC.

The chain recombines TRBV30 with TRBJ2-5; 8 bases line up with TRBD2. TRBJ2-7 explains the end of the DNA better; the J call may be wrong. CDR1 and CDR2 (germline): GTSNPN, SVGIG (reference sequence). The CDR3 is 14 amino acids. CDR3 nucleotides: TGTGCCGCTCAGGGCGGGAGGACGGGGTACGAGCAGTACTTC. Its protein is CAAQGGRTGYEQYF.

For the CDR3, the DNA is TGTGCCAGCAGCGCCAGCGGGGGGGCCTTAGATACGCAGTATTTT. This codes for CASSASGGALDTQYF. The chain has TRBV9 and TRBJ2-3; 10 bases are shared with TRBD2. Per germline, CDR1 SGDLS and CDR2 YYNGEE. Losses at the gene ends were 3 bases for V and 5 bases for J; bases not matched to a gene: 6. This CDR3 spans 15 amino acids. Variable domain in full (rest from reference TRBV9 and TRBJ2-3): DSGVTQTPKHLITATGQRVTLRCSPRSGDLSVYWYQQSLDQGLQFLIQYYNGEERAKGNILERFSAQQFPDLHSELNLSSLELGDSALYFCASSASGGALDTQYFGPGTRLTVL.

The CDR3 sequence: CASSQGTGGLEAFF. The CDR3 DNA is TGCGCCAGCAGCCAGGGGACAGGGGGCCTTGAAGCTTTCTTT. This chain uses TRBV5-1 with TRBJ1-1, with 12 bases lining up with TRBD1. The V gene's germline CDR1 is SGHRS and CDR2 YFSETQ. V was pared by 4 bases and J by 7 bases, with 5 bases of the junction left unmatched. The length of the CDR3 is 14 residues.

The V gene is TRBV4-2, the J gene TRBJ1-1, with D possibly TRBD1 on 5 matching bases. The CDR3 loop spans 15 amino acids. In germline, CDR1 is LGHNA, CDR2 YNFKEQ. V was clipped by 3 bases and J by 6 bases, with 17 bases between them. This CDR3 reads CASSQAVGGISEAFF. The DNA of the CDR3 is TGTGCCAGCAGCCAGGCCGTGGGGGGGATCTCTGAAGCTTTCTTT.

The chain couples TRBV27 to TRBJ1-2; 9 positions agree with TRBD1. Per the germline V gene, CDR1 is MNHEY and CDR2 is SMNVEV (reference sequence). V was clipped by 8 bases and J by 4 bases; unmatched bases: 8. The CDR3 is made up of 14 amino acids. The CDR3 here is CASGTGGAFYGYTF. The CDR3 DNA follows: TGTGCCAGCGGCACAGGGGGCGCGTTCTATGGCTACACCTTC.

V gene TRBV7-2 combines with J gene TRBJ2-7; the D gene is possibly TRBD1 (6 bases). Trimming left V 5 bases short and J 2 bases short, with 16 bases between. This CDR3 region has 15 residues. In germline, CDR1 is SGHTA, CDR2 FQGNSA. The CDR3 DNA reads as TGTACCAGCAGCACCCATCCAGGGGCCGCCTACGAGCAGTACTTC. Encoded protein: CTSSTHPGAAYEQYF.

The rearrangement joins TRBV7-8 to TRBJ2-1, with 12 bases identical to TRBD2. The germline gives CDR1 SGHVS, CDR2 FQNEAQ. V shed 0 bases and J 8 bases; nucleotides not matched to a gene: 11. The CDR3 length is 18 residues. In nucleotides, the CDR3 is TGTGCCAGCAGCTTAGCGCGGACTAGCGGGGTTTCGGGCCATGAGCAGTTCTTC. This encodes CASSLARTSGVSGHEQFF.

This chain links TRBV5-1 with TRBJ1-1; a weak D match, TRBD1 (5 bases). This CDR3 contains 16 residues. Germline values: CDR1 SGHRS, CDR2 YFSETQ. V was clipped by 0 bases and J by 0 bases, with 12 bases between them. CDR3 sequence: CASSLAVIGVNTEAFF. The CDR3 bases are TGCGCCAGCAGCTTGGCCGTTATAGGGGTGAACACTGAAGCTTTCTTT.

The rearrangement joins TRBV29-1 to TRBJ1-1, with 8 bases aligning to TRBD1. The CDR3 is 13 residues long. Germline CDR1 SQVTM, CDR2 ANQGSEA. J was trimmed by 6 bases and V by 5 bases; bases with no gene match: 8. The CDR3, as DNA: TGCAGCGTTCGGACAGGGAGGTTCCCTGAAGCTTTCTTT. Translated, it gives CSVRTGRFPEAFF.

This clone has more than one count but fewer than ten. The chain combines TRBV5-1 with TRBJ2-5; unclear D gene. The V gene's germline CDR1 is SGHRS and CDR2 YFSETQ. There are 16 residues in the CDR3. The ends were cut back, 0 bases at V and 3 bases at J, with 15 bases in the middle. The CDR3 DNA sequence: TGCGCCAGCAGCTTGGGGTATAGGAGCTCCGAAGAGACCCAGTACTTC. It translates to CASSLGYRSSEETQYF.

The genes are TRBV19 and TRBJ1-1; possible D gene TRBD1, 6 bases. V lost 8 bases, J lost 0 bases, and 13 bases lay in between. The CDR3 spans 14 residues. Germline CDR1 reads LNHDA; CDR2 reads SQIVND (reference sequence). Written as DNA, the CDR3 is TGTGCCAGTCGGACAGAGAGTCTGAACACTGAAGCTTTCTTT. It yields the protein CASRTESLNTEAFF.

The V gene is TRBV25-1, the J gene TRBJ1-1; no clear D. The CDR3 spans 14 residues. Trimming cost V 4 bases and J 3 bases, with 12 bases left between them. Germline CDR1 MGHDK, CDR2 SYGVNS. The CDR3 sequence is CASSAAGKYTEAFF. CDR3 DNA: TGTGCCAGCAGTGCCGCCGGGAAATACACTGAAGCTTTCTTT.

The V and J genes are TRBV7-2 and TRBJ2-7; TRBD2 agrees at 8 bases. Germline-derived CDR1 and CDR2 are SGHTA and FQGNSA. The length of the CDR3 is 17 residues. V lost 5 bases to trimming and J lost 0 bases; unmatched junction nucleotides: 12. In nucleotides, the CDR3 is TGTGCCAGCAGCCTCAGGGTGACTAGCGAAAGCTCCTACGAGCAGTACTTC. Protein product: CASSLRVTSESSYEQYF.

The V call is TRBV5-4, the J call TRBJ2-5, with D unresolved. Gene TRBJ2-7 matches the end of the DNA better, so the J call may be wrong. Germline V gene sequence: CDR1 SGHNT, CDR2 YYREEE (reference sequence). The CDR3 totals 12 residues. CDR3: CASSFGPSEQYF. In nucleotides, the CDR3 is TGTGCCAGCAGCTTTGGCCCCAGCGAGCAGTACTTC.

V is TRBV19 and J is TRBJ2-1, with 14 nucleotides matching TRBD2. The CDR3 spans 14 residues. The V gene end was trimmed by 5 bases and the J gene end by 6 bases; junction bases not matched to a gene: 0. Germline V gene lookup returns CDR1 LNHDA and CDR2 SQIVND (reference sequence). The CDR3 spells CASSGTSGSNEQFF. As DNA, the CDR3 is TGTGCCAGTAGTGGGACTAGCGGGAGCAATGAGCAGTTCTTC.

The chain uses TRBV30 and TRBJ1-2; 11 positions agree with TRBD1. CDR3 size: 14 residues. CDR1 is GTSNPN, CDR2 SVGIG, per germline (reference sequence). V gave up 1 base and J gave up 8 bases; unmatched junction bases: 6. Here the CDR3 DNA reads TGTGCCTGGAGTGGGGACAGGGGGTATCGAGGCTACACCTTC. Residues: CAWSGDRGYRGYTF. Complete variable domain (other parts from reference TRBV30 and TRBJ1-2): SQTIHQWPATLVQPVGSPLSLECTVEGTSNPNLYWYRQAAGRGLQLLFYSVGIGQISSEVPQNLSASRPQDRQFILSSKKLLLSDSGFYLCAWSGDRGYRGYTFGSGTRLTVV.

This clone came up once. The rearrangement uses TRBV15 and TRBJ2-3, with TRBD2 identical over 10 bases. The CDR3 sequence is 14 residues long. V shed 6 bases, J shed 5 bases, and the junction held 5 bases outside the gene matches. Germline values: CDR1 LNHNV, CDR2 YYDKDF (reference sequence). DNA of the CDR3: TGTGCCACCAGGCCGGGACTAGCGAAAGATACGCAGTATTTT. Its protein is CATRPGLAKDTQYF.